The source of this T cell receptor beta chain is a study of cytomegalovirus exposure and HLA in healthy donors. Germline V gives CDR1 SQVTM, CDR2 ANQGSEA. The V gene lost 6 bases and the J gene lost 8 bases, with 14 bases spanning the gap. The CDR3 covers 13 residues. Both 60 Vbeta primers and 13 Jbeta primers went into the PCR. Original analysis: Counted up in a later analysis, unique TCR beta chains came to about 80 million, with around 10 million shared. TCRdb keeps only in-frame clones here, not all; method: immunoSEQ multiplex PCR. The V and J calls and clone size are taken from that table; D and trimming were inferred from the DNA. The sample includes some 170,000 clones, about 80% of them seen just once. Study-wide results and caveats: Some public TCRs appeared in many individuals, while most sequences were rare.

This clone appeared once. Its matching antigen is unknown. The same CDR3 arises from other DNA sequences in this sample as well. V usage is TRBV29-1 and J usage is TRBJ1-6; D might be TRBD1 (6 bases). The sample consisted of PBMCs. The receptor comes from a man in his thirties or forties in good health and CMV-seropositive. CDR3 bases: TGCAGCGTGGCCCGGGACACCTATTCACCCCTCCACTTT. It yields the protein CSVARDTYSPLHF.